The next 13 T cell receptor beta chains were all read from a single sample in a study of blood T cell repertoires in COVID-19. The repertoire was sequenced with immunoSEQ multiplex PCR; TCRdb's copy has only in-frame clones and lacks some. Of 99,000 or so clones listed, roughly 80% are singletons. The specimen was peripheral blood. The receptors stem from a woman older than 75 with acute or convalescent COVID-19.

This chain links TRBV14 with TRBJ2-5; D is possibly TRBD2 (6 bases). Germline V lookup: CDR1 SGHDN, CDR2 FVKESK. The V end was cut by 5 bases, the J end by 3 bases, with 22 bases between. The CDR3 extends over 17 amino acids. CDR3 in amino acids: CASSSRRVLEGKETQYF. The CDR3 bases are TGTGCCAGCAGCTCCAGGAGGGTTCTAGAGGGAAAAGAGACCCAGTACTTC.

A single count supports this clone. The chain is built from TRBV4-1 and TRBJ2-2; 13 bases match TRBD2. V gave up 4 bases and J gave up 7 bases; unmatched junction bases: 9. The CDR3 is made up of 17 amino acids. Germline-derived CDR1 and CDR2 are MGHRA and YSYEKL. CDR3 protein: CASSRWTSGSRGGELFF. The CDR3 DNA reads as TGCGCCAGCAGCCGATGGACTAGCGGGAGTCGAGGCGGGGAGCTGTTTTTT.

J is TRBJ2-7 and V is TRBV28; a possible D gene is TRBD1 (5 bases). Germline V CDR1 and CDR2: MDHEN, SYDVKM. Deletions cut 6 bases from V and 2 bases from J, with 14 bases between. The CDR3 totals 14 residues. The CDR3 sequence: CASRLGHNPYEQYF. CDR3 coding DNA: TGTGCCAGCAGACTCGGACATAATCCCTACGAGCAGTACTTC.

The rearrangement links TRBV28 to TRBJ2-7; TRBD1 matches 8 bases. The CDR3 has 13 residues. V shed 8 bases and J 3 bases; nucleotides not matched to a gene: 6. The germline V gene has CDR1 MDHEN and CDR2 SYDVKM. The chain's CDR3 is CASQRTGHYEQYV. The CDR3 DNA sequence: TGTGCCAGCCAACGGACAGGGCACTACGAGCAGTACGTC.

V and J are TRBV28 and TRBJ1-2; D might be TRBD1 (6 bases). V was pared by 6 bases and J by 3 bases, with 20 bases between. There are 16 residues in the CDR3. CDR1 and CDR2 from the germline V gene are MDHEN and SYDVKM. CDR3 in DNA: TGTGCCAGCAGCACTCCGACAGGTGGGGTTTACTATGGCTACACCTTC. Translation: CASSTPTGGVYYGYTF.

This sequence joins TRBV20-1 and TRBJ2-5; the D is unclear. Trimming removed 3 bases from V and 5 bases from J, with 7 bases in between. This CDR3 comprises 11 residues. The germline gives CDR1 DFQATT, CDR2 SNEGSKA (reference sequence). The CDR3 spells CSARVGETQYF. CDR3 bases: TGCAGTGCTAGGGTCGGGGAGACCCAGTACTTC.

The chain links TRBV7-8 to TRBJ2-1; 12 bases agree with TRBD2. Per germline, CDR1 SGHVS and CDR2 FQNEAQ. J was trimmed by 6 bases and V by 2 bases; bases with no gene match: 5. There are 16 residues in the CDR3. CDR3 DNA: TGTGCCAGCAGCTTAAGGGGACTAGCGGGCCCCAATGAGCAGTTCTTC. Protein product: CASSLRGLAGPNEQFF.

The chain employs TRBV2 and TRBJ2-7, with a weak D call TRBD2 (5 bases). The CDR3 sequence is 13 residues long. With 6 bases removed from V and 1 base from J, the gap between germline ends came to 10 bases. The germline V gene has CDR1 SNHLY and CDR2 FYNNEI. In nucleotides, the CDR3 is TGTGCCAGCAGGAGCGGCGAATCCTACGAGCAGTACTTC. This gives the protein CASRSGESYEQYF.

The rearrangement uses TRBV19 and TRBJ2-1, with D possibly being TRBD2 (6 bases). The V gene's germline CDR1 is LNHDA and CDR2 SQIVND (reference sequence). Trimming stripped 9 bases from V and 3 bases from J, with 15 bases between. This CDR3 is 14 amino acids long. CDR3 amino acids: CASEPGLRYNEQFF. CDR3 nucleotide sequence: TGTGCCAGCGAGCCGGGACTCCGCTACAATGAGCAGTTCTTC.

The chain has TRBV11-2 and TRBJ2-5; tentatively, D is TRBD1 (6 bases). This CDR3 contains 15 residues. The germline gives CDR1 SGHAT, CDR2 FQNNGV. V lost 0 bases and J 5 bases, leaving 13 bases between the germline ends. The CDR3 spells CASSLDGAGVETQYF. The CDR3 DNA reads TGTGCCAGCAGCTTAGATGGGGCAGGGGTTGAGACCCAGTACTTC.

This clone appeared a single time. The gene calls are TRBV5-5 and TRBJ2-7; TRBD1 matches 8 bases. CDR1 is SGHKS, CDR2 YYEKEE, per germline (reference sequence). The CDR3 sequence is 15 residues long. The ends lost 4 bases at V and 4 bases at J; junction bases unmatched: 10. CDR3 protein: CASSRRETGAYEQYF. The CDR3 nucleotides read TGTGCCAGCAGCCGCCGTGAGACAGGGGCTTACGAGCAGTACTTC.

The chain employs TRBV29-1 and TRBJ1-1, with D possibly being TRBD1 (5 bases). V was shortened by 3 bases and J by 1 base, with 6 bases between the two germline ends. Germline CDR1 is SQVTM and CDR2 is ANQGSEA. CDR3 length: 12 residues. The CDR3 spells CSVEGPNTEAFF. CDR3 coding DNA: TGCAGCGTTGAGGGGCCGAACACTGAAGCTTTCTTT.

The chain carries TRBV3-1 (or the pseudogene TRBV3-2) and TRBJ2-7; 8 bases line up with TRBD1. Germline V lookup: CDR1 LGHDT, CDR2 YNNKEL (reference sequence). V shed 6 bases and J 3 bases; nucleotides not matched to a gene: 10. The CDR3 runs 15 residues. DNA for the CDR3: TGTGCCAGCAGTCGTACCGGGACAGGAAACTACGAGCAGTACTTC. Its translation: CASSRTGTGNYEQYF.